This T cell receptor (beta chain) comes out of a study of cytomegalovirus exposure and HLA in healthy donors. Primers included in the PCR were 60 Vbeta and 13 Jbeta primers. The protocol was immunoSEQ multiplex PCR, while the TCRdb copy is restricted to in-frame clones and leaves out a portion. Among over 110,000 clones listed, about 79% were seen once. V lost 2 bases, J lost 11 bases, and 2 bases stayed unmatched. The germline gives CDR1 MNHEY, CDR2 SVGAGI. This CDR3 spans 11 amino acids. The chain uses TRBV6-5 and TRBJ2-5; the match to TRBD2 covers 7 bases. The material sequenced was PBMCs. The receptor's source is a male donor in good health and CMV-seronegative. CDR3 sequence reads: CASSYGGEQYF. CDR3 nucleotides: TGTGCCAGCAGTTACGGGGGGGAGCAGTACTTC.